This T cell receptor beta chain derives from a study of CD8 T cells in ankylosing spondylitis (dated by TCRdb to between 2016 and 2019). About the full investigation: T cell receptor beta repertoires were profiled in healthy donors and ankylosing spondylitis patients so that disease-linked TCR variants could be found. The full study cohort was made up of 25 ankylosing spondylitis patients and around 100 healthy donors. Peripheral blood was sampled, and synovial fluid was also collected from ankylosing spondylitis patients. What the study reported, not specific to this receptor: A CD8+ phenotype was shown by the disease-linked clones, which were found at relatively low frequencies in peripheral blood. Some motif variants were previously reported in synovial fluid and blood of reactive arthritis patients, suggesting common disease-initiation mechanisms. Blood from ankylosing spondylitis patients appeared to be characterized by a TCR beta motif made up of several highly homologous amino acid variants. The disease-linked clones were reported as significantly enriched in matched synovial fluid samples from ankylosing spondylitis patients.

TCRdb names Illumina HiSeq 2500 as the instrument used. Quantitative 5'-RACE with molecular barcodes was the method used to prepare the TCR beta libraries. The source study handled its data this way. To identify disease-linked TCR variants, a new computational method was used, one built on a probabilistic model of VDJ rearrangement. The raw public reads went through TCRdb reprocessing: fastp at Q25, MiXCR clone calling, in-frame beta chains kept. Rows are unified per CDR3 protein, each entry keeping the most common DNA and genes. The V and J calls come from TCRdb's annotation, not from the publication. Within this sample are about 130,000 distinct CDR3 sequences, with about an eighth of them counted one time only. 4.1% of the sample is taken by the ten largest. Between the V and J ends, shortened by 4 bases and 3 bases respectively, the junction contains 14 bases. From the germline V gene, CDR1 is MGHRA and CDR2 is YSYEKL. From its cysteine to its phenylalanine, the CDR3 spans 15 amino acids. The DNA shown is the 45-base CDR3, in frame from base 1.

This clonotype was picked up many times. Its antigen is currently not known. No per-base quality is available; no much larger clone lies one base away. The chain joins TRBV4-1 to TRBJ2-3; the D region is possibly TRBD1 or TRBD2, each matching across 5 bases. The TCR sequence derives from a female donor with ankylosing spondylitis or in good health (not recorded which). The specimen was blood, either unsorted or a sorted T cell fraction (not recorded which). The CDR3 in this case is CASSRQGTLTDTQYF. The sequence in DNA is TGCGCCAGCAGCCGGCAAGGGACCCTGACAGATACGCAGTATTTT.